Included here is one TCR beta chain sequence, with context. Per the study methods: Reference gene primer amplification in the assay estimated nucleated cell counts. Clones were read by immunoSEQ multiplex PCR, and TCRdb kept only the in-frame ones, dropping some. The D gene and trimming were derived from the DNA, and the V and J assignments and clone size from that table. The table includes about 140,000 clones, roughly four fifths detected once. The CDR3 covers 17 residues. The V and J ends lost 4 bases and 0 bases respectively, with 19 bases between them. Germline V gene sequence: CDR1 SGHNT, CDR2 YYREEE (reference sequence). The data are from a study of blood T cell repertoires in COVID-19. Looking at the study overall: Acute and convalescent COVID-19 specimens originated in the United States, Italy and Spain. T cells, B-cell-depleted T cells, or PBMCs provided the cDNA or gDNA that served as material.

The chain joins TRBV5-4 to TRBJ1-1; TRBD1 is a possible D gene (6 bases). This TCR came from a woman in her forties or fifties with active or convalescent COVID-19. Sequenced material: peripheral blood. DNA of the CDR3: TGTGCCAGCAGCCCCAGGGGAAAAATACCTATGAACACTGAAGCTTTCTTT. Its translation: CASSPRGKIPMNTEAFF.